These 22 T cell receptor beta chains came from one sample sequenced in a study of T cell repertoires in cytomegalovirus infection (dated by TCRdb to about 2019). Their cognate antigens are unknown. The sample's treatment or condition label, decoded: in vitro stimulation with specific CMV peptide epitopes to enrich CMV-specific T cells. TCRdb names Illumina HiSeq 1500 as the instrument used. TCRdb trimmed the raw reads at Q25, called clones with MiXCR and kept productive beta chains. Rows with a matching CDR3 protein are joined into one entry that keeps the most common DNA and genes. The sample table records approximately 910,000 distinct CDR3 sequences; 31% of these occur just once. Around an eighth of the sample goes to the ten largest clones. Sequencing was performed on cultured CD8+ T cells from PBMCs, taken from culture after CMV antigen stimulation. These receptors were collected from a human donor in good health (CMV status not recorded). Some clones in this sample may be carry-over from other donors' samples.

This chain connects TRBV7-9 to TRBJ2-5; D is perhaps TRBD2 (5 bases). V lost 4 bases, J lost 9 bases, and 21 bases lay in between. CDR3 length equals 15 residues. Germline V gene data show CDR1 as SEHNR and CDR2 as FQNEAQ (reference sequence). The CDR3 here is CASSSDMDWLAAQYF. The CDR3 nucleotides are TGTGCCAGCAGCTCTGACATGGACTGGTTGGCGGCCCAGTACTTC.

This clonotype was seen a handful of times. CDR3 in amino acids: CASSEPRATDNSNTGELFF. CDR3 nucleotide sequence: TGTGCCAGCAGTGAACCGAGGGCGACCGATAACTCGAACACCGGGGAGCTGTTTTTT. This chain uses TRBV6-1 with TRBJ2-2; D may be TRBD2 (5 bases). Germline V gene sequence: CDR1 MNHNS, CDR2 SASEGT. The CDR3 length is 19 residues. Between the trimmed V and J ends, which lost 2 bases and 0 bases, there was a span of 19 bases.

J is TRBJ1-1 and V is TRBV29-1; D is uncertain. With 4 bases removed from V and 0 bases from J, the gap between germline ends came to 9 bases. This CDR3 has 13 amino acids. In germline, CDR1 is SQVTM, CDR2 ANQGSEA. The chain's CDR3 is CSVALGLNTEAFF. CDR3 bases: TGCAGCGTTGCGCTTGGTTTGAACACTGAAGCTTTCTTT.

This chain connects TRBV14 to TRBJ1-2; unclear D gene. Germline V gene lookup returns CDR1 SGHDN and CDR2 FVKESK. The CDR3 totals 15 residues. V dropped 0 bases and J dropped 4 bases, with 12 bases sitting between them. CDR3 amino acids: CASSQESEAPYGYTF. In nucleotides, the CDR3 is TGTGCCAGCAGCCAAGAATCGGAGGCCCCCTATGGCTACACCTTC.

This clonotype was recorded once. The chain is built from TRBV5-4 and TRBJ2-1, with a weak D call TRBD2 (6 bases). This CDR3 has 16 amino acids. Germline values: CDR1 SGHNT, CDR2 YYREEE (reference sequence). Trimming took off 0 bases at V and 2 bases at J, with 12 bases between the two ends. The CDR3: CASSLVGGRPYNEQFF. In nucleotides, the CDR3 is TGTGCCAGCAGCTTGGTGGGGGGACGCCCCTACAATGAGCAGTTCTTC.

The chain couples TRBV4-1 to TRBJ1-1; D not certain. The CDR3 runs 15 residues. V was cut by 1 base and J by 2 bases, with 11 bases left in between. Germline V gene lookup returns CDR1 MGHRA and CDR2 YSYEKL. The CDR3 coding sequence is TGCGCCAGCAGCCAAGGGCCGAGAACAAACACTGAAGCTTTCTTT. This codes for CASSQGPRTNTEAFF.

This clonotype was counted a few times. The chain recombines TRBV6-2 or TRBV6-3 with TRBJ2-1; TRBD2 matches at 11 bases. Germline CDR1 reads MNHEY; CDR2 reads SVGEGT. V lost 0 bases to trimming and J lost 10 bases; unmatched junction nucleotides: 8. This CDR3 region has 16 residues. CDR3 DNA: TGTGCCAGCAGTTACTCAACTAGCGGGGGTTCCTACGAGCAGTTCTTC. Translation: CASSYSTSGGSYEQFF.

This clonotype was seen many times. The chain is built from TRBV7-2 and TRBJ2-2, with D hard to call. The germline V and J ends were trimmed by 3 bases and 3 bases, with 2 bases remaining between them. This CDR3 is 12 amino acids long. Germline V lookup: CDR1 SGHTA, CDR2 FQGNSA. DNA for the CDR3: TGTGCCAGCAGCTTCCACACCGGGGAGCTGTTTTTT. Residues: CASSFHTGELFF.

In DNA form, the CDR3 reads TGTGCCAGCAGTGATTATGCGGGGGGACCCTACGAGCAGTACGTC. It encodes CASSDYAGGPYEQYV. V gene TRBV6-1 combines with J gene TRBJ2-7, with 8 bases aligning to TRBD2. V lost 3 bases to trimming and J lost 2 bases; unmatched junction nucleotides: 6. The length of the CDR3 is 15 residues. Germline assignment: CDR1 MNHNS and CDR2 SASEGT.

The V gene is TRBV19, the J gene TRBJ2-1, with 10 positions matching TRBD2. V shed 5 bases and J 5 bases; nucleotides not matched to a gene: 6. CDR1 LNHDA and CDR2 SQIVND come from the germline V gene (reference sequence). The CDR3 contains 15 residues. The CDR3 is CASSLSGGGDNEQFF. In DNA form, the CDR3 reads TGTGCCAGTAGTCTAAGCGGGGGGGGGGACAATGAGCAGTTCTTC. Combining the CDR3 with reference TRBV19 and TRBJ2-1 gives the whole variable domain DGGITQSPKYLFRKEGQNVTLSCEQNLNHDAMYWYRQDPGQGLRLIYYSQIVNDFQKGDIAEGYSVSREKKESFPLTVTSAQKNPTAFYLCASSLSGGGDNEQFFGPGTRLTVL.

This sequence joins TRBV6-6 and TRBJ2-7, with TRBD2 identical over 14 bases. Trimming removed 1 base from V and 4 bases from J; junction bases left unmatched: 9. The germline CDR1 and CDR2 sequences are MNHNY and SVGAGI (reference sequence). The CDR3 length is 18 residues. Here the CDR3 reads CASSYLTSGGGEQYEQYF. CDR3 DNA sequence: TGTGCCAGCAGTTACTTGACTAGCGGGGGGGGAGAACAGTACGAGCAGTACTTC.

This clonotype has more than one count but fewer than ten. The chain has TRBV10-3 and TRBJ2-5; D possibly corresponds to TRBD1 (7 bases). This CDR3 is 15 amino acids long. The V and J ends lost 0 bases and 5 bases respectively, with 13 bases between them. Germline CDR1 is ENHRY and CDR2 is SYGVKD. The CDR3 reads CAISESVGGGETQYF. CDR3 bases: TGTGCCATCAGTGAGTCTGTAGGAGGGGGCGAGACCCAGTACTTC.

V gene TRBV20-1 combines with J gene TRBJ1-4, with 8 nucleotides matching TRBD1. The junction had 2 bases not matched to a gene; V was cut back by 3 bases and J by 2 bases. CDR3 length: 14 residues. In germline, CDR1 is DFQATT, CDR2 SNEGSKA (reference sequence). The chain's CDR3 is CSARTGETNEKLFF. As DNA, the CDR3 is TGCAGTGCTAGGACAGGGGAGACTAATGAAAAACTGTTTTTT.

J is TRBJ2-7 and V is TRBV6-2 or TRBV6-3; no clear D. The CDR3 totals 13 residues. Trimming cost V 2 bases and J 2 bases, with 7 bases left between them. Germline CDR1 and CDR2: MNHEY and SVGEGT. This chain's CDR3 is CASSYATPYEQYV. CDR3 bases: TGTGCCAGCAGTTACGCTACCCCCTACGAGCAGTACGTC.

Only one count was recorded for this clonotype. This may arise from a read error, as a much more abundant clone is one base away. CDR3 residues: CASNTNPDTEAFF. The CDR3 nucleotides read TGTGCCAGCAACACCAATCCGGACACTGAAGCTTTCTTT. V usage is TRBV7-4 and J usage is TRBJ1-1; D is undetermined. The CDR3 extends over 13 amino acids. V lost 7 bases and J lost 3, with 12 bases in between. Germline assignment: CDR1 SGHVT and CDR2 SQSDAQ.

This clonotype was seen at least ten times. The V call is TRBV7-2, the J call TRBJ2-3; the D call may be TRBD1 or TRBD2 (5 bases each). The V gene's germline CDR1 is SGHTA and CDR2 FQGNSA. Trimming took off 4 bases at V and 2 bases at J, with 19 bases between the two ends. There are 17 residues in the CDR3. Here the CDR3 DNA reads TGTGCCAGCAGCTACCCCCGGGACGGATTTACCACAGATACGCAGTATTTT. This codes for CASSYPRDGFTTDTQYF.

V gene TRBV6-1 combines with J gene TRBJ2-5; D remains ambiguous. The germline gives CDR1 MNHNS, CDR2 SASEGT. The CDR3 totals 14 residues. Trimming left V 10 bases short and J 2 bases short, with 17 bases between. The CDR3 loop is CATQAGGDQETQYF. In nucleotides, the CDR3 is TGTGCCACCCAAGCCGGCGGTGATCAAGAGACCCAGTACTTC.

There are a few counts of this clonotype. The V gene is TRBV27, the J gene TRBJ1-2, with TRBD1 identical over 8 bases. Germline-derived CDR1 and CDR2 are MNHEY and SMNVEV (reference sequence). After removal of 3 bases from V and 7 bases from J, the junction contained 4 bases not matched to a gene. The CDR3 totals 13 residues. The CDR3, as DNA: TGTGCCAGCAGTTTCGGACAGGGTCGTGGCTACACCTTC. Translating it yields CASSFGQGRGYTF.

In this sample, this clonotype turned up a few times. The chain carries TRBV7-9 and TRBJ2-7; TRBD2 is a possible D gene (6 bases). Germline V CDR1 and CDR2: SEHNR, FQNEAQ (reference sequence). The CDR3 has 13 amino acids. With 2 bases removed from V and 6 bases from J, the gap between germline ends came to 11 bases. DNA for the CDR3: TGTGCCAGCAGCTTAAGGGGACTGCTCGAGCAGTACTTC. It codes for CASSLRGLLEQYF.

V and J are TRBV12-3 or TRBV12-4 and TRBJ2-4, with no clear D. V gave up 3 bases and J gave up 6 bases, with 12 bases separating them. This CDR3 has 14 amino acids. CDR3 residues: CASSFMNALNIQYF. The CDR3 coding sequence is TGTGCCAGCAGTTTCATGAACGCCCTAAACATTCAGTACTTC.

The chain recombines TRBV7-3 with TRBJ1-1; D not certain. Per germline, CDR1 SGHTA and CDR2 FQGTGA. Between the trimmed V and J ends, which lost 5 bases and 4 bases, there was a span of 11 bases. CDR3 length: 13 residues. The CDR3 region is CASSLQLGTEAFF. CDR3 DNA sequence: TGTGCCAGCAGCCTCCAGCTGGGCACTGAAGCTTTCTTT.

This clonotype occurred a few times. The V call is TRBV7-6, the J call TRBJ2-3; D is undetermined. CDR1 and CDR2 (germline): SGHVS, FNYEAQ. The CDR3 is made up of 14 amino acids. The V and J ends lost 5 bases and 3 bases respectively, with 12 bases between them. The CDR3 nucleotides read TGTGCCAGCAGCCCCTACGGTGGGACAGATACGCAGTATTTT. This sequence encodes CASSPYGGTDTQYF.